This T cell receptor (beta chain) was captured by sequencing in a study of control samples from healthy donors and cancer patients (dated by TCRdb to the early 2020s). The library came from the immunoSEQ multiplex PCR assay. In its TCRdb copy, this immuneACCESS table keeps in-frame sequences only and misses some clones. Where compared with another copy, unresolved V genes explain less than half of these, and the others have no known cause. The sample table lists more than 150,000 clones, 92% of them with a count of one. The top ten hold 0.68% of the sample. Details on this clone: Its antigen target is currently unknown. No quality values exist for individual bases; no much larger clone is one base distant.

Between the V and J ends, shortened by 7 bases and 1 base respectively, the junction contains 9 bases. The CDR3 holds 14 amino acids from the cysteine to the phenylalanine. The read is trimmed to its CDR3 DNA, 42 bases read in frame from base 1. The germline V gene supplies CDR1 SGHRS and CDR2 YFSETQ. This sequence uses TRBV5-1 and TRBJ2-6; the D gene remains uncertain. The TCR was taken from a woman younger than 45 in good health. Input material: blood. The nucleotide sequence reads as follows: TGCGCCAGCCTCAACCCATCTGGGGCCAACGTCCTGACTTTC. This encodes CASLNPSGANVLTF.